The 9 T cell receptor beta chains listed next were all sequenced from one sample in a study of blood T cell repertoires in COVID-19. Only in-frame clones appear in the TCRdb table, and some are missing; sequencing was by immunoSEQ multiplex PCR. The table shows 90,000 to 140,000 clones, with less than 90% occurring only once. The sample was peripheral blood. The receptors here all came from a man aged 50 or older with acute or convalescent COVID-19.

The rearrangement uses TRBV5-1 and TRBJ2-2, with 7 nucleotides matching TRBD2. This CDR3 is built from 17 residues. Per germline, CDR1 SGHRS and CDR2 YFSETQ. V dropped 5 bases and J dropped 5; count of bases not matched to a gene: 15. This CDR3 is CASRHPERSGTTGELFF. In nucleotides, the CDR3 is TGCGCCAGCAGGCATCCGGAGAGGAGCGGGACGACCGGGGAGCTGTTTTTT. Looking up the rest from reference TRBV5-1 and TRBJ2-2 gives the full variable domain: KAGVTQTPRYLIKTRGQQVTLSCSPISGHRSVSWYQQTPGQGLQFLFEYFSETQRNKGNFPGRFSGRQFSNSRSEMNVSTLELGDSALYLCASRHPERSGTTGELFFGEGSRLTVL.

The chain recombines TRBV11-3 with TRBJ2-7, with TRBD1 matching 7 bases. J was trimmed by 6 bases and V by 5 bases; bases with no gene match: 4. This CDR3 has 12 residues. Per germline, CDR1 SGHNT and CDR2 YENEEA. Here the CDR3 reads CASSPQGLEQYF. CDR3 bases: TGTGCCAGCAGCCCACAGGGGCTCGAGCAGTACTTC.

The chain carries TRBV6-5 and TRBJ1-4; D might be TRBD1 (6 bases). Trimming removed 3 bases at V and 6 bases at J, with 11 bases between. The length of the CDR3 is 14 residues. CDR1 is MNHEY, CDR2 SVGAGI, per germline. The CDR3 spells CASSYRPGDEKLFF. CDR3 nucleotide sequence: TGTGCCAGCAGTTATCGGCCAGGGGATGAAAAACTGTTTTTT.

The V call is TRBV3-1 (or the pseudogene TRBV3-2), the J call TRBJ1-2; D is unclear. The V and J ends lost 2 bases and 8 bases respectively, with 18 bases between them. The CDR3 totals 15 residues. Germline V gene data show CDR1 as LGHDT and CDR2 as YNNKEL (reference sequence). CDR3 nucleotide sequence: TGTGCCAGCAGCCAATTTTTTGGGAGTTCGGACGGCTACACCTTC. This sequence encodes CASSQFFGSSDGYTF.

The V and J genes are TRBV7-9 and TRBJ2-1; maybe TRBD2 (6 bases). Germline V gene sequence: CDR1 SEHNR, CDR2 FQNEAQ (reference sequence). The CDR3 length is 13 residues. Trimming removed 0 bases at V and 6 bases at J, with 6 bases between. CDR3 protein: CASSLASGNEQFF. The CDR3 DNA sequence: TGTGCCAGCAGCTTAGCTAGCGGCAATGAGCAGTTCTTC.

The chain couples TRBV7-8 to TRBJ2-4; TRBD2 matches at 9 bases. Germline CDR1 is SGHVS and CDR2 is FQNEAQ. The J segment lost 6 bases and the V segment lost 8 bases, leaving 5 bases of the junction unmatched. The CDR3 spans 13 residues. This CDR3 reads CASVETSGNIQYF. For the CDR3, the DNA is TGTGCCAGCGTTGAGACTAGCGGAAACATTCAGTACTTC. The whole variable domain, remainder taken from reference TRBV7-8 and TRBJ2-4, is GAGVSQSPRYKVAKRGQDVALRCDPISGHVSLFWYQQALGQGPEFLTYFQNEAQLDKSGLPSDRFFAERPEGSVSTLKIQRTQQEDSAVYLCASVETSGNIQYFGAGTRLSVL.

The genes are TRBV7-3 and TRBJ2-7; TRBD2 aligns across 7 bases. Trimming at V came to 0 bases and at J to 4 bases, leaving 6 bases not matched to a gene. CDR3 length: 15 amino acids. CDR1 is SGHTA and CDR2 is FQGTGA in the germline V gene. The CDR3 region has the DNA TGTGCCAGCAGCTTAACAGCTAGCGGTGTGTACGAGCAGTACTTC. This sequence encodes CASSLTASGVYEQYF.

The chain couples TRBV6-5 to TRBJ2-1; tentative D call: TRBD2 (6 bases). The CDR3 runs to 13 residues. The germline V gene encodes CDR1 MNHEY and CDR2 SVGAGI. The CDR3 DNA reads as TGTAGGACGGGAGCGCCCCTCGACAATGAGCAGTTCTTC. This translates into CRTGAPLDNEQFF.

The table lists this clone with a count of one. This chain links TRBV25-1 with TRBJ1-5, with 10 bases aligning to TRBD1. From germline, CDR1 is MGHDK and CDR2 SYGVNS. The CDR3 extends over 15 amino acids. Trimming took 3 bases from V and 8 from J; bases not matched to a gene: 7. The CDR3 reads CASSEGQGYGEPQHF. The CDR3 DNA reads TGTGCCAGCAGTGAGGGACAGGGGTATGGGGAGCCCCAGCATTTT. Based on the CDR3 plus reference TRBV25-1 and TRBJ1-5, the full variable domain is EADIYQTPRYLVIGTGKKITLECSQTMGHDKMYWYQQDPGMELHLIHYSYGVNSTEKGDLSSESTVSRIRTEHFPLTLESARPSHTSQYLCASSEGQGYGEPQHFGDGTRLSIL.